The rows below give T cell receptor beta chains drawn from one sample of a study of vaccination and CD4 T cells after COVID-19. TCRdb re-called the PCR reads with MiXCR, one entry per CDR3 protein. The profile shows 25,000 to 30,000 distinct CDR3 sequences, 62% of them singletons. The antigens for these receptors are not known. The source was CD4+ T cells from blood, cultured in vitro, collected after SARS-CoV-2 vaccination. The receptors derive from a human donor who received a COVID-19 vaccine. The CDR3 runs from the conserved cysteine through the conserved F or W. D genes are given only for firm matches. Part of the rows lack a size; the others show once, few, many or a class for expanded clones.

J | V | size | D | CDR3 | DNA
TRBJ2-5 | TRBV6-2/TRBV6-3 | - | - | CASRYMPGAETQYF | TGTGCCAGCAGGTACATGCCGGGGGCAGAGACCCAGTACTTC
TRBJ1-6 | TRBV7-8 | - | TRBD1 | CASSLAHSGGRYSPLHF | TGTGCCAGCAGCTTAGCGCACTCAGGGGGCAGGTATTCACCCCTCCACTTT
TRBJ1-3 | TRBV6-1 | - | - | CATDAGYGSSGNTIYF | TGTGCCACCGACGCAGGCTACGGATCCTCTGGAAACACCATATATTTT
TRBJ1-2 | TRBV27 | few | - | CASSRQSSYGYTF | TGTGCCAGCAGTCGGCAGTCTAGTTATGGCTACACCTTC
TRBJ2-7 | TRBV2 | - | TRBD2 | CASRRTLAGGYEQYF | TGTGCCAGCAGGAGAACCCTAGCGGGGGGGTACGAGCAGTACTTC
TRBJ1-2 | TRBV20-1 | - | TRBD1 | CSARSGTAHNGGYTF | TGCAGTGCCCGCTCGGGGACAGCCCATAACGGTGGCTACACCTTC
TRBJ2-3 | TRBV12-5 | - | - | CARLTGRSTDTQYF | TGTGCTAGACTTACCGGCCGTAGCACAGATACGCAGTATTTT
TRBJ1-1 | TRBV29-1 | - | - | CSVSSGNTEAFF | TGCAGCGTTAGCTCGGGGAACACTGAAGCTTTCTTT
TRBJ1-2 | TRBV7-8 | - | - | CASSLAGGGRYYGYTF | TGTGCCAGCAGCTTAGCTGGGGGGGGACGGTACTATGGCTACACCTTC
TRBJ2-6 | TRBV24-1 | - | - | CATSRTGSGANVLTF | TGTGCCACCAGTAGAACAGGGTCTGGGGCCAACGTCCTGACTTTC
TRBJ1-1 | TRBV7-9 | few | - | CASSLGVTENTEAFF | TGTGCCAGCAGCTTAGGTGTGACAGAGAACACTGAAGCTTTCTTT
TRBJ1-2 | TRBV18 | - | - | CASSRGNYGYTF | TGTGCCAGCTCCCGGGGTAACTATGGCTACACCTTC
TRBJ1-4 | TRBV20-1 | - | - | CSARDIGGDFKGKLFF | TGCAGTGCTAGAGACATTGGGGGGGACTTCAAGGGAAAACTGTTTTTT
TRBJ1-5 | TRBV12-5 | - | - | CASGLAEGGMSNQPQHF | TGTGCTAGTGGTTTGGCGGAGGGGGGGATGAGCAATCAGCCCCAGCATTTT
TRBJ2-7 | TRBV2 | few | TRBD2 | CASSGEAGGPYYEQYF | TGTGCCAGCAGTGGGGAAGCGGGGGGGCCCTATTACGAGCAGTACTTC
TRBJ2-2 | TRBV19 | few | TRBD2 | CASRGRGAPGTGELFF | TGTGCCAGTAGAGGGCGGGGGGCCCCGGGAACCGGGGAGCTGTTTTTT
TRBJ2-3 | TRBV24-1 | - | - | CATSDPTPGSADTQYF | TGTGCCACCAGTGACCCTACCCCGGGCAGCGCAGATACGCAGTATTTT
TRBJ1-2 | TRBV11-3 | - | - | CASSLRGDNYGYTF | TGTGCCAGCAGCTTACGGGGGGATAACTATGGCTACACCTTC
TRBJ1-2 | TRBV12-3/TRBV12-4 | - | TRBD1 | CASSRHGQAGSHGYTF | TGTGCCAGCAGTCGCCACGGACAGGCGGGGAGTCATGGCTACACCTTC
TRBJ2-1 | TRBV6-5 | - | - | CASSYGGRPGYEQFF | TGTGCCAGCAGTTACGGAGGTAGGCCGGGATATGAGCAGTTCTTC
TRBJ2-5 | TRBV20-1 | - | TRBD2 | CSATRLAGSQETQYF | TGCAGTGCAACCAGACTAGCGGGTTCCCAAGAGACCCAGTACTTC
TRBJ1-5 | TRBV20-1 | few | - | CSARDGSSKPQHF | TGCAGTGCTAGAGACGGATCTTCGAAGCCCCAGCATTTT
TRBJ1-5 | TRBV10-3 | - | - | CAISEKGNSNQPQHF | TGTGCCATCAGTGAGAAGGGAAATAGCAATCAGCCCCAGCATTTT
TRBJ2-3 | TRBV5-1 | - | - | CASRMVLGAPTDTQYF | TGCGCCAGCAGAATGGTACTCGGAGCCCCCACAGATACGCAGTATTTT
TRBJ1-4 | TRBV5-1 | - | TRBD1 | CASTETGGNEKLFF | TGCGCCAGTACAGAAACAGGGGGTAACGAAAAACTGTTTTTT
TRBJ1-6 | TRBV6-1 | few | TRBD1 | CASSVTGVGSPLHF | TGTGCCAGCAGCGTAACAGGGGTTGGGTCACCCCTCCACTTT
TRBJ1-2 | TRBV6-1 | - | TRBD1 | CASSETGDYGYTF | TGTGCCAGCAGTGAGACAGGGGATTATGGCTACACCTTC
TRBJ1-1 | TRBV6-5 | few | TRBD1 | CASSFGQGPGEAFF | TGTGCCAGCAGTTTCGGACAGGGCCCAGGTGAAGCTTTCTTT
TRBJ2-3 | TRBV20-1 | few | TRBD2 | CSASGSLAGEPDTQYF | TGCAGTGCTAGTGGGAGCCTAGCGGGGGAACCAGATACGCAGTATTTT
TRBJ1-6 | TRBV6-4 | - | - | CASSDFRGSPLHF | -
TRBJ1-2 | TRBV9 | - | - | CASSVSPGKTNYGYTF | TGTGCCAGCAGCGTATCTCCAGGGAAAACTAACTATGGCTACACCTTC
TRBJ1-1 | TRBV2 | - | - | CASRGDNTEAFF | TGTGCCAGCAGGGGGGATAACACTGAAGCTTTCTTT
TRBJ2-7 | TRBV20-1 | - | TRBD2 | CSAREASGVYEQYF | TGCAGTGCTAGAGAGGCTAGCGGGGTTTACGAGCAGTACTTC
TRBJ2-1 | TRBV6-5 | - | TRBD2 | CASSYSYVASLAGGLAYNEQFF | TGTGCCAGCAGTTACTCGTACGTGGCCAGCCTAGCGGGGGGTTTGGCCTACAATGAGCAGTTCTTC
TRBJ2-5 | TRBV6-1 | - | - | CASSVSRGHGETQYF | TGTGCCAGCAGTGTTTCACGGGGGCACGGGGAGACCCAGTACTTC